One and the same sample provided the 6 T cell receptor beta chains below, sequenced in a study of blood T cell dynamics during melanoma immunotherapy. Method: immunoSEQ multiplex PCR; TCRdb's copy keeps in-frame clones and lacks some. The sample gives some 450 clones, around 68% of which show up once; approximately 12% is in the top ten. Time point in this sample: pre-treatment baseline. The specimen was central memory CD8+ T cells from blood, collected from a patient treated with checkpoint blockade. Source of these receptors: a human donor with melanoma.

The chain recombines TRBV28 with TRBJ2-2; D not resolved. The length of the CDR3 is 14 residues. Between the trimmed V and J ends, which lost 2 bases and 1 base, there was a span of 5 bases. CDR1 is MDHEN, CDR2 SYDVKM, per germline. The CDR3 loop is CASSLGRNTGELFF. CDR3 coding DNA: TGTGCCAGCAGTTTAGGGCGGAACACCGGGGAGCTGTTTTTT.

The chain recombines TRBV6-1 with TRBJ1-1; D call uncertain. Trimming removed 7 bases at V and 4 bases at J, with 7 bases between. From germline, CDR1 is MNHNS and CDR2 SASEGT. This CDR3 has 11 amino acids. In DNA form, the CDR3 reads TGTGCCAGCAATGACGCCACTGAAGCTTTCTTT. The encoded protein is CASNDATEAFF.

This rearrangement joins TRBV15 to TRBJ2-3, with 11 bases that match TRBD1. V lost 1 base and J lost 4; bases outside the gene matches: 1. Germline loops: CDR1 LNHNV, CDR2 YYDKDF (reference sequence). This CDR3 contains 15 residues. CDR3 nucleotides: TGTGCCACCAGCAGAGGGACAGGGGGCTCAGATACGCAGTATTTT. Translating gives CATSRGTGGSDTQYF.

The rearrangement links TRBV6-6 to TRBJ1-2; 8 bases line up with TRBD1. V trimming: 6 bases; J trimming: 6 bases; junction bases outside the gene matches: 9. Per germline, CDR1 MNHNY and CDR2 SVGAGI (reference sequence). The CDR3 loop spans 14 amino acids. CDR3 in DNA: TGTGCCAGCAGCACACAGGGGGGAGGAAATGGCTACACCTTC. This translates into CASSTQGGGNGYTF.

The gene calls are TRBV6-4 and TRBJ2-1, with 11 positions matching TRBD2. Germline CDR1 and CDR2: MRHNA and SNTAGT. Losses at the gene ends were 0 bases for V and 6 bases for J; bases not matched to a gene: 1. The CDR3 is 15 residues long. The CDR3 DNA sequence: TGTGCCAGCAGTGACTCAACTAGCGGGAGCAATGAGCAGTTCTTC. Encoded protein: CASSDSTSGSNEQFF.

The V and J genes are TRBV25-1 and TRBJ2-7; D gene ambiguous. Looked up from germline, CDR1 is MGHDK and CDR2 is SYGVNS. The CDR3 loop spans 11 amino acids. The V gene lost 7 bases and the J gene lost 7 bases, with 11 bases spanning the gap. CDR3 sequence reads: CASMGIAEQYF. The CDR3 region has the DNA TGTGCCAGCATGGGTATCGCTGAGCAGTACTTC.